This T cell receptor (beta chain) was profiled in a study of T cells after posttransplantation cyclophosphamide (dated by TCRdb to the mid-2010s). With regard to the full study: T cell repertoire reconstitution was tracked by TRB sequencing after myeloablative bone marrow transplantation in which posttransplantation cyclophosphamide was used as GVHD prophylaxis. Blood from every one of the 30 to 35 PTCy patients who had 1-year posttransplant specimens underwent TRB sequencing. Because TRA and TRB clonality were tightly correlated in 9 samples, subsequent TCR analyses were focused on TRB only. Public TRB sequences were compared against a database of over 3,000 sequences linked to responses to pathogens, tumor antigens, self-antigens and alloantigens. TRB sequencing was also done on up to 3 additional blood samples from 2 to 5.2 years after transplant in 3 patients, and on pretransplant blood from several patients. Samples from 35 PTCy-treated patients and 16 related bone marrow donors of those patients were subjected to antigen receptor sequencing. What the study reported, not specific to this receptor: The TRB repertoires of T cells infiltrating skin or the GI tract showed only limited overlap with the TRB repertoires found in blood. Donor-recipient similarity was low at 1-2 months but increased during the first year, and donor CD8+ memory clones often dominated later blood repertoires. Across approximately 41 patients, TRB clonality was highly associated with recipient CMV seropositivity and CMV reactivation, and PTCy diversity was similar to diversity in CNI/methotrexate controls.

With regard to this clone: Its antigen is not yet known. Qualities for individual bases were not recorded, and no much larger clone is one base off.

The treatment or condition label, read with the paper, signifies: high-dose cyclophosphamide on days +3 and +4 as single-agent GVHD prophylaxis. For conditioning, the PTCy patients got busulfan and fludarabine, then a related or unrelated marrow graft, followed by cyclophosphamide on days +3 and +4. PTCy-treated patients came from a prospective multi-institutional clinical trial. Mononuclear cells from peripheral blood and bone marrow were separated by Ficoll-Hypaque density centrifugation and then cryopreserved. Genomic DNA was the input for TRB sequencing, which was run either with the immunoSEQ assay at survey resolution or with the hsTCRB kit. The study's own analysis went as follows. Initial read processing used immunoSEQ software, and repertoire analyses used the LymphoSeq R package. Clonality was computed as 1 minus normalized Shannon entropy, and a Gini coefficient was also calculated for each TRB dataset. Phenotypes of unsorted samples were inferred by mapping TRB sequences from sorted subsets of the recipient or donor onto unsorted samples of the same recipient. TCRdb retrieved this table from immuneACCESS and kept in-frame rearrangements only. Not all clones are present; in checked studies, unresolved V genes account for under half, and no reason is known for the remainder. That table furnishes V, J and clone size, whereas the DNA furnished D and trimming. This sample comprises 6,900 or so clones, roughly 94% of them detected only once. About 13% of the sample is taken by the ten largest.

Relative to germline, V is 5 bases shorter and J is 10 bases shorter, with 24 bases between their ends. From cysteine to phenylalanine, the CDR3 is 15 amino acids long. Of the read, only the CDR3 DNA is kept; its 45 bases are in frame from base 1. CDR1 is given as SGHRS and CDR2 as YFSETQ, both from the germline V gene. The sequence is built from TRBV5-1 and TRBJ1-1; the D gene is perhaps TRBD1, on 5 matching bases. The source of this sequence is a female patient in her forties or fifties who received an allogeneic stem cell transplant from a related donor, was CMV-positive, and had no GVHD. Post transplant, some T cells may arise from the graft donor. Sample: PBMCs, taken 1404 days after allogeneic stem cell transplant with posttransplant cyclophosphamide. The nucleotide sequence reads as follows: TGCGCCAGCAGACAACCTACTGGACCTCCCGGGGGAGCTTTCTTT. Protein translation: CASRQPTGPPGGAFF.